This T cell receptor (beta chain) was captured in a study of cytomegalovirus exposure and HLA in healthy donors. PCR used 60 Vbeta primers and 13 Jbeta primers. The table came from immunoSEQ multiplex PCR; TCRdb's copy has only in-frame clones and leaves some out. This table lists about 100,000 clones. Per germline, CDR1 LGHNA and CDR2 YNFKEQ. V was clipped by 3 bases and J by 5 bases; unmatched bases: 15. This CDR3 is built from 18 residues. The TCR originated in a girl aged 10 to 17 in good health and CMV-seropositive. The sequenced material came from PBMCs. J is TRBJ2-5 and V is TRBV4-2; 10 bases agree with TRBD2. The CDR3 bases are TGTGCCAGCAGCCAGACTGGGGTGGTAGCGGGGGGTGTGGAGACCCAGTACTTC. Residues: CASSQTGVVAGGVETQYF.